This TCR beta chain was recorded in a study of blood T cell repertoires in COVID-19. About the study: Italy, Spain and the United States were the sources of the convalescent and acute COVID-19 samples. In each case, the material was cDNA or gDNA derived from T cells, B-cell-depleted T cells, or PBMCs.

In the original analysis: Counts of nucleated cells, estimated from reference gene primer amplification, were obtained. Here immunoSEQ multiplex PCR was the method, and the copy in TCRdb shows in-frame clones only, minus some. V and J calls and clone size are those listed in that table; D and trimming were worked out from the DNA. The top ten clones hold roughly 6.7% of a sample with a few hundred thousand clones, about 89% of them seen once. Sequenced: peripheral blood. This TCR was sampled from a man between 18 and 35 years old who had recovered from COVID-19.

The CDR3 spells CASSDPREGGTGGPMTQYF. The CDR3 DNA reads TGTGCCAGCAGCGACCCTCGGGAGGGAGGGACAGGGGGACCCATGACCCAGTACTTC. The chain couples TRBV9 to TRBJ2-5; 11 bases match TRBD1. Trimming cost V 3 bases and J 7 bases; bases outside gene matches: 20. Germline loops: CDR1 SGDLS, CDR2 YYNGEE. The CDR3 runs 19 residues. The full variable domain, completed using reference TRBV9 and TRBJ2-5, is DSGVTQTPKHLITATGQRVTLRCSPRSGDLSVYWYQQSLDQGLQFLIQYYNGEERAKGNILERFSAQQFPDLHSELNLSSLELGDSALYFCASSDPREGGTGGPMTQYFGPGTRLLVL.